Below, 27 T cell receptor beta chains from the same sample are listed, as sequenced in a study of siplizumab effects on memory and regulatory T cells. TCRdb's table, derived via immunoSEQ multiplex PCR, lists solely in-frame clones and lacks some. The table has around 100,000 clones, 92% seen once. The source material was Tregs sorted from blood. The source is a human donor in good health.

V usage is TRBV7-9 and J usage is TRBJ1-2, with D unresolved. Germline assignment: CDR1 SEHNR and CDR2 FQNEAQ (reference sequence). This CDR3 spans 14 amino acids. V was cut by 5 bases and J by 6 bases, with 16 bases left in between. The CDR3 nucleotides read TGTGCCAGCAGCCCCCCGGTCTATGGGGATGGCTACACCTTC. Its protein is CASSPPVYGDGYTF. The full variable domain, in which reference TRBV7-9 and TRBJ1-2 provide the parts outside the CDR3, is DTGVSQNPRHKITKRGQNVTFRCDPISEHNRLYWYRQTLGQGPEFLTYFQNEAQLEKSRLLSDRFSAERPKGSFSTLEIQRTEQGDSAMYLCASSPPVYGDGYTFGSGTRLTVV.

The genes are TRBV7-8 and TRBJ2-6, with D hard to call. The V end was cut by 0 bases, the J end by 4 bases, with 7 bases between. CDR1 is SGHVS, CDR2 FQNEAQ, per germline. The CDR3 is 15 amino acids. For the CDR3, the DNA is TGTGCCAGCAGCTTAGCGGTTTTCGGGGCCAACGTCCTGACTTTC. Protein sequence: CASSLAVFGANVLTF.

The V gene is TRBV5-1, the J gene TRBJ2-3; D remains unclear. The V and J ends lost 0 bases and 4 bases respectively, with 9 bases between them. CDR3 length equals 14 residues. Looked up from germline, CDR1 is SGHRS and CDR2 is YFSETQ. CDR3 DNA sequence: TGCGCCAGCAGCTTGGAGGTTTCGGCAGATACGCAGTATTTT. Translation gives CASSLEVSADTQYF.

V gene TRBV19 combines with J gene TRBJ2-7; the match to TRBD1 covers 8 bases. The CDR3 contains 14 residues. V was pared by 4 bases and J by 3 bases, with 5 bases of the junction left unmatched. The germline V gene encodes CDR1 LNHDA and CDR2 SQIVND (reference sequence). CDR3 nucleotide sequence: TGTGCCAGTAGTAGAGACAGGGGCGTCTACGAGCAGTACTTC. The encoded protein is CASSRDRGVYEQYF.

This chain uses TRBV7-6 with TRBJ2-2, with TRBD2 matching over 7 bases. The CDR3 runs to 15 residues. V shed 0 bases, J shed 5 bases, and the junction held 3 bases outside the gene matches. From germline, CDR1 is SGHVS and CDR2 FNYEAQ. The CDR3: CASSLAGGLTGELFF. The DNA for the CDR3 is TGTGCCAGCAGCTTAGCGGGAGGGCTAACCGGGGAGCTGTTTTTT.

This clone was counted a few times. V is TRBV25-1 and J is TRBJ2-7, with D unclear. CDR3 length: 11 residues. Trimming removed 7 bases at V and 5 bases at J, with 9 bases between. Germline CDR1 MGHDK, CDR2 SYGVNS. As DNA, the CDR3 is TGTGCCAGCACAGCGATCCACGAGCAGTACTTC. This sequence encodes CASTAIHEQYF.

In this sample, this clone turned up once. The gene calls are TRBV19 and TRBJ2-7; D remains unclear. This CDR3 has 11 residues. In germline, CDR1 is LNHDA, CDR2 SQIVND (reference sequence). Trimming cost V 6 bases and J 2 bases, with 5 bases left between them. The CDR3 loop reads CASSSAYEQYF. The CDR3 DNA is TGTGCCAGTAGCTCCGCCTACGAGCAGTACTTC. The variable domain in full, with the rest retrieved from reference TRBV19 and TRBJ2-7, is DGGITQSPKYLFRKEGQNVTLSCEQNLNHDAMYWYRQDPGQGLRLIYYSQIVNDFQKGDIAEGYSVSREKKESFPLTVTSAQKNPTAFYLCASSSAYEQYFGPGTRLTVT.

The chain uses TRBV21-1 and TRBJ2-7. TRBV21-1 is a pseudogene segment. The CDR3 contains 17 residues. For the CDR3, the DNA is TGTGCCAGCAGCAAAGGCCGTGGGCTATTGGACCCCTACGAGCAGTACTTC. Its translation is CASSKGRGLLDPYEQYF.

The V and J genes are TRBV7-9 and TRBJ2-7; 8 positions match TRBD2. J was trimmed by 2 bases and V by 4 bases; bases with no gene match: 7. The germline V gene has CDR1 SEHNR and CDR2 FQNEAQ (reference sequence). The CDR3 loop spans 15 amino acids. CDR3 sequence (DNA): TGTGCCAGCAGCTATACTAGCGGCATTACCTACGAGCAGTACTTC. This sequence encodes CASSYTSGITYEQYF. Drawing the rest from reference TRBV7-9 and TRBJ2-7, the complete variable domain is DTGVSQNPRHKITKRGQNVTFRCDPISEHNRLYWYRQTLGQGPEFLTYFQNEAQLEKSRLLSDRFSAERPKGSFSTLEIQRTEQGDSAMYLCASSYTSGITYEQYFGPGTRLTVT.

This chain connects TRBV5-1 to TRBJ2-1; D is undetermined. Germline CDR1 and CDR2: SGHRS and YFSETQ. The CDR3 is 16 amino acids. V gave up 4 bases and J gave up 6 bases, with 20 bases separating them. The CDR3 reads CASSRFSVGLSNEQFF. CDR3 DNA: TGCGCCAGCAGCCGGTTTTCGGTGGGGTTGAGCAATGAGCAGTTCTTC.

The chain is built from TRBV7-8 and TRBJ2-5; 10 bases map to TRBD2. This CDR3 has 15 residues. Unmatched junction bases numbered 9, after V lost 5 bases and J lost 6 bases. Germline assignment: CDR1 SGHVS and CDR2 FQNEAQ. The CDR3: CASSPASGSRQTQYF. CDR3 DNA sequence: TGTGCCAGCAGCCCCGCTAGCGGGAGTCGACAGACCCAGTACTTC.

The chain carries TRBV9 and TRBJ2-3; TRBD1 matches 9 bases. The CDR3 is 15 residues long. The junction had 8 bases not matched to a gene; V was cut back by 3 bases and J by 6 bases. Germline CDR1 and CDR2: SGDLS and YYNGEE. CDR3: CASSARGQGQDTQYF. For the CDR3, the DNA is TGTGCCAGCAGCGCGCGAGGACAGGGGCAGGATACGCAGTATTTT.

V and J are TRBV7-2 and TRBJ1-1; D is ambiguous. Deletions cut 3 bases from V and 4 bases from J, with 12 bases between. The CDR3 totals 14 residues. CDR1 and CDR2 (germline): SGHTA, FQGNSA. CDR3 loop: CASSFGSGGTEAFF. CDR3 nucleotide sequence: TGTGCCAGCAGCTTTGGATCCGGCGGCACTGAAGCTTTCTTT.

This chain joins TRBV9 and TRBJ2-1; no clear D. CDR1 is SGDLS and CDR2 is YYNGEE in the germline V gene. Trimming cost V 1 base and J 8 bases, with 10 bases left between them. The CDR3 totals 13 residues. CDR3 sequence reads: CASSVLLGDEQFF. The CDR3 nucleotides are TGTGCCAGCAGCGTACTGCTAGGCGATGAGCAGTTCTTC.

This clone has only one observation. The chain links TRBV7-2 to TRBJ1-2, with D possibly being TRBD1 (6 bases). Trimming took off 3 bases at V and 8 bases at J, with 13 bases between the two ends. This CDR3 comprises 13 residues. Germline assignment: CDR1 SGHTA and CDR2 FQGNSA. The CDR3 region is CASSFTGSLGYTF. Here the CDR3 DNA reads TGTGCCAGCAGCTTCACAGGGAGTTTAGGCTACACCTTC.

This chain links TRBV19 with TRBJ2-4; 10 nucleotides match TRBD2. Germline V gene data show CDR1 as LNHDA and CDR2 as SQIVND (reference sequence). This CDR3 region has 17 residues. Unmatched junction bases numbered 9, after V lost 1 base and J lost 6 bases. The CDR3 DNA reads as TGTGCCAGTAGTATAGCTGCTAGCGGGAGTATTGGAAACATTCAGTACTTC. Protein product: CASSIAASGSIGNIQYF.

The V call is TRBV27, the J call TRBJ1-2; 10 nucleotides align to TRBD1. Trimming at V came to 5 bases and at J to 6 bases, leaving 6 bases not matched to a gene. Germline values: CDR1 MNHEY, CDR2 SMNVEV (reference sequence). This CDR3 region has 14 residues. The CDR3 spells CASSLTGQGNGYTF. The CDR3 nucleotides are TGTGCCAGCAGTCTAACGGGACAGGGGAATGGCTACACCTTC.

This sequence joins TRBV28 and TRBJ1-5; 7 bases agree with TRBD1. The CDR3 runs to 16 residues. Unmatched junction bases numbered 8, after V lost 5 bases and J lost 1 base. The germline gives CDR1 MDHEN, CDR2 SYDVKM. Written as DNA, the CDR3 is TGTGCCAGCAGTGTAATGACAGGGTTGAGCAATCAGCCCCAGCATTTT. Its protein product is CASSVMTGLSNQPQHF.

This clone was detected only once. The chain carries TRBV18 and TRBJ2-1, with 10 bases fitting TRBD2. V lost 2 bases to trimming and J lost 9 bases; unmatched junction nucleotides: 10. Germline loops: CDR1 KGHSH, CDR2 LQKENI. CDR3 length equals 16 residues. CDR3 sequence reads: CASSPSQPSGSGEQFF. CDR3 coding DNA: TGTGCCAGCTCACCATCTCAGCCTAGCGGGAGTGGTGAGCAGTTCTTC. The whole variable domain, filled in from reference TRBV18 and TRBJ2-1, reads NAGVMQNPRHLVRRRGQEARLRCSPMKGHSHVYWYRQLPEEGLKFMVYLQKENIIDESGMPKERFSAEFPKEGPSILRIQQVVRGDSAAYFCASSPSQPSGSGEQFFGPGTRLTVL.

The chain carries TRBV28 and TRBJ2-7; no firm D call. The CDR3 is made up of 13 amino acids. CDR1 is MDHEN and CDR2 is SYDVKM in the germline V gene. The V end was cut by 2 bases, the J end by 0 bases, with 5 bases between. The CDR3 nucleotides read TGTGCCAGCAGTTTAGTAAGCTCCTACGAGCAGTACTTC. Residues: CASSLVSSYEQYF. Together with reference TRBV28 and TRBJ2-7, the CDR3 gives the full variable domain: DVKVTQSSRYLVKRTGEKVFLECVQDMDHENMFWYRQDPGLGLRLIYFSYDVKMKEKGDIPEGYSVSREKKERFSLILESASTNQTSMYLCASSLVSSYEQYFGPGTRLTVT.

The table lists this clone with a count of one. Relative to the germline gene, one junction end is altered; a read error may explain this. The chain links TRBV7-7 to TRBJ2-1, with a tentative D call TRBD2 (5 bases). The CDR3 runs to 14 residues. CDR1 is SSHAT and CDR2 is FNYEAQ in the germline V gene (reference sequence). CDR3 DNA: TGTGCTAGCAGCTCTTCACTAGGCCGTCGGGAGCAGTTCTTC. Translating it yields CASSSSLGRREQFF.

The chain combines TRBV11-1 with TRBJ2-1, with D possibly matching TRBD2 (5 bases). Germline V gene data show CDR1 as SGHAT and CDR2 as FQDESV (reference sequence). This CDR3 contains 15 residues. Trimming took off 2 bases at V and 4 bases at J, with 12 bases between the two ends. The chain's CDR3 is CASSLWELGYNEQFF. CDR3 sequence (DNA): TGTGCCAGCAGCTTATGGGAGTTAGGATACAATGAGCAGTTCTTC.

The rearrangement links TRBV6-5 to TRBJ2-1; tentatively, D is TRBD1 (6 bases). This CDR3 has 16 residues. Trimming took off 2 bases at V and 1 base at J, with 12 bases between the two ends. Germline CDR1 and CDR2: MNHEY and SVGAGI. For the CDR3, the DNA is TGTGCCAGCAGTTACCGTTCAGGGGCTTCCTACAATGAGCAGTTCTTC. This codes for CASSYRSGASYNEQFF.

The V call is TRBV10-1, the J call TRBJ2-7; D is tentatively TRBD1 or TRBD2 (5 bases each). The V end was cut by 0 bases, the J end by 6 bases, with 12 bases between. There are 14 residues in the CDR3. The germline V gene encodes CDR1 WNHNN and CDR2 SYGVQD (reference sequence). The CDR3 DNA sequence: TGCGCCAGCAGTGAGTCGACCGGGGACGGCGAGCAGTACTTC. This gives the protein CASSESTGDGEQYF.

The chain combines TRBV5-4 with TRBJ2-1; 7 bases match TRBD2. V lost 6 bases to trimming and J lost 8 bases; unmatched junction nucleotides: 8. The CDR3 runs to 13 residues. Germline V gene lookup returns CDR1 SGHNT and CDR2 YYREEE (reference sequence). The CDR3 loop reads CASTTTTSDEQFF. CDR3 coding DNA: TGTGCCAGCACCACGACAACTAGCGATGAGCAGTTCTTC.

The count of this clone is one. The chain is built from TRBV9 and TRBJ1-2; D gene unclear. The CDR3 runs 16 residues. CDR1 SGDLS and CDR2 YYNGEE come from the germline V gene. Trimming took off 0 bases at V and 1 base at J, with 13 bases between the two ends. The CDR3 reads CASSVGEAEFNYGYTF. The CDR3 nucleotides read TGTGCCAGCAGCGTAGGAGAGGCTGAGTTTAACTATGGCTACACCTTC.

This clone has just a few counts. DNA for the CDR3: TGTGCCTGGAGTAGATTGGGGGTTCATGCCAACGTCCTGACTTTC. It codes for CAWSRLGVHANVLTF. This chain connects TRBV30 to TRBJ2-6; D may be TRBD1 or TRBD2 (5 bases each). Trimming took 2 bases from V and 7 from J, leaving 15 bases between them. The CDR3 is 15 amino acids. Germline CDR1 reads GTSNPN; CDR2 reads SVGIG (reference sequence).